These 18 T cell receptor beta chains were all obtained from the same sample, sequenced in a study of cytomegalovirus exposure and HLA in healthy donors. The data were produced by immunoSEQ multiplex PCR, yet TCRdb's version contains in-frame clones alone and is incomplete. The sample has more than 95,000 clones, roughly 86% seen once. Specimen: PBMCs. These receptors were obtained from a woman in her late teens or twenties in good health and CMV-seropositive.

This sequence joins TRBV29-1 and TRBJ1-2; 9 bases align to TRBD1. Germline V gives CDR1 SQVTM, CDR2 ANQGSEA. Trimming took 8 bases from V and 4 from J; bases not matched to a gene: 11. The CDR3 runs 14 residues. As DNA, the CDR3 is TGCAGCCTCAGCTCGGGACAGGGTCCCTATGGCTACACCTTC. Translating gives CSLSSGQGPYGYTF.

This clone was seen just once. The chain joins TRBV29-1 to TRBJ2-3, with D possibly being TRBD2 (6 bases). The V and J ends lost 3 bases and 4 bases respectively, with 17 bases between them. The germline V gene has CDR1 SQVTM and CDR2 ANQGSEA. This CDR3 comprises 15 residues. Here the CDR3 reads CSVEGLGREADTQYF. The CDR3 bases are TGCAGCGTTGAGGGGCTTGGCAGGGAGGCAGATACGCAGTATTTT.

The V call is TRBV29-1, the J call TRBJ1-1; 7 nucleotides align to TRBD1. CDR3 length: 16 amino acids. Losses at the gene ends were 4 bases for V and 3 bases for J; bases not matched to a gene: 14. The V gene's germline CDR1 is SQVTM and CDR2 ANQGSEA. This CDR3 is CSVGGIDGQDHTEAFF. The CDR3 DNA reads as TGCAGCGTTGGGGGTATAGACGGACAGGACCACACTGAAGCTTTCTTT. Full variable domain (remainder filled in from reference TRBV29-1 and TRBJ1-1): SAVISQKPSRDICQRGTSLTIQCQVDSQVTMMFWYRQQPGQSLTLIATANQGSEATYESGFVIDKFPISRPNLTFSTLTVSNMSPEDSSIYLCSVGGIDGQDHTEAFFGQGTRLTVV.

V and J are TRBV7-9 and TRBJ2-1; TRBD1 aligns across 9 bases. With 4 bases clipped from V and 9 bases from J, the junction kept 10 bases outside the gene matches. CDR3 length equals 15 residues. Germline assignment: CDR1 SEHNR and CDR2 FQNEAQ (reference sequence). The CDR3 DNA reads TGTGCCAGCAGCTCCGGGACAGGGTGGAGCGGTGAGCAGTTCTTC. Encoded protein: CASSSGTGWSGEQFF.

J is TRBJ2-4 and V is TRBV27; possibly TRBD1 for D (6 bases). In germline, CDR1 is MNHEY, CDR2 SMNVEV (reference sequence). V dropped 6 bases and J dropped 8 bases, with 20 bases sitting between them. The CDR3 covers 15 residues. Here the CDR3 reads CASRKIAFRGDIQYF. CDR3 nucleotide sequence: TGTGCCAGCAGAAAGATTGCCTTCAGGGGTGACATTCAGTACTTC.

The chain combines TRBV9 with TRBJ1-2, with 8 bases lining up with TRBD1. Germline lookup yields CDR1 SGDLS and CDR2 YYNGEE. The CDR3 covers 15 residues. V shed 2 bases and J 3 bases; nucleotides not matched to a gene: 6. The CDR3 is CASSVAGGPYYGYTF. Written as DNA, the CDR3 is TGTGCCAGCAGCGTGGCAGGGGGCCCCTACTATGGCTACACCTTC.

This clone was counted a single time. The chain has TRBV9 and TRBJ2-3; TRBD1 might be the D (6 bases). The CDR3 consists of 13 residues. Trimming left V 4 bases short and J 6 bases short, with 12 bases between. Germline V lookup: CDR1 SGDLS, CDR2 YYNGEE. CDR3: CASSSLQGDTQYF. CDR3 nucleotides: TGTGCCAGCAGCTCTTTGCAGGGGGATACGCAGTATTTT.

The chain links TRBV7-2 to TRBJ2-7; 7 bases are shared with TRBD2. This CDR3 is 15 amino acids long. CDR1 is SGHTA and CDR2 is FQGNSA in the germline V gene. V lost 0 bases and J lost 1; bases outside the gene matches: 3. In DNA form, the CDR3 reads TGTGCCAGCAGCTTAGCGGGGGGGAGGTCCTACGAGCAGTACTTC. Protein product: CASSLAGGRSYEQYF. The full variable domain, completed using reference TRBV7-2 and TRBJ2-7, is GAGVSQSPSNKVTEKGKDVELRCDPISGHTALYWYRQSLGQGLEFLIYFQGNSAPDKSGLPSDRFSAERTGGSVSTLTIQRTQQEDSAVYLCASSLAGGRSYEQYFGPGTRLTVT.

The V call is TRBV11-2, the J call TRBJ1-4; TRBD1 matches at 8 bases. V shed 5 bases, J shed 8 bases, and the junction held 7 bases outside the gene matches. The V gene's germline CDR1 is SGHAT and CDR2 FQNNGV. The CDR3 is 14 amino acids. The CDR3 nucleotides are TGTGCCAGCAGCCCACAGGGGGTGGGGGAAAAACTGTTTTTT. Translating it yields CASSPQGVGEKLFF.

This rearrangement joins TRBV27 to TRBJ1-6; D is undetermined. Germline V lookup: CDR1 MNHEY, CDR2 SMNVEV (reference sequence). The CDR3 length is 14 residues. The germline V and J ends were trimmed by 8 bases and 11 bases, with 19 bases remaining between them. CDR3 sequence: CASGFGSPRAPLHF. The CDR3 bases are TGTGCCAGCGGATTCGGGTCCCCGCGAGCACCCCTCCACTTT.

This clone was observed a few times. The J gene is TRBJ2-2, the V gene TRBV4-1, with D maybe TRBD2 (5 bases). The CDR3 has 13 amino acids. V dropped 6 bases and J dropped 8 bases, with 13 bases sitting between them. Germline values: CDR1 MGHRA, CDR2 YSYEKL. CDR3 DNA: TGCGCCAGCAGGAGGGATGTTATGGGGGAGCTGTTTTTT. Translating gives CASRRDVMGELFF.

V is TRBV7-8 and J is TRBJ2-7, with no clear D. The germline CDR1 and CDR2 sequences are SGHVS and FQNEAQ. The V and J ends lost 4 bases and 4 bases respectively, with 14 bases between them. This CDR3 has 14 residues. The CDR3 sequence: CASSSTGLLYEQYF. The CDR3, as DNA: TGTGCCAGCAGCTCAACCGGGTTACTATACGAGCAGTACTTC.

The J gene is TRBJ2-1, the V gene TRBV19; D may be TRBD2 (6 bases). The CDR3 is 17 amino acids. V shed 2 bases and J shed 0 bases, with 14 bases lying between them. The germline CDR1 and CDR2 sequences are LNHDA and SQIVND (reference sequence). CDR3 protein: CASSILPWRGSYNEQFF. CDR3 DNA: TGTGCCAGTAGTATACTTCCCTGGCGGGGCTCCTACAATGAGCAGTTCTTC.

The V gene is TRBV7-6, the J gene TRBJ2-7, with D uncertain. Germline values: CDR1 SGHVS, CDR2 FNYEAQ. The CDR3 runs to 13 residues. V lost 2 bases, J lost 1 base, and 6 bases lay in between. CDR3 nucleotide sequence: TGTGCCAGCAGCTTATCCATTTCCTACGAGCAGTACTTC. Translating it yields CASSLSISYEQYF. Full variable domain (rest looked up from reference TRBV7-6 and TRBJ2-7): GAGVSQSPRYKVTKRGQDVALRCDPISGHVSLYWYRQALGQGPEFLTYFNYEAQQDKSGLPNDRFSAERPEGSISTLTIQRTEQRDSAMYRCASSLSISYEQYFGPGTRLTVT.

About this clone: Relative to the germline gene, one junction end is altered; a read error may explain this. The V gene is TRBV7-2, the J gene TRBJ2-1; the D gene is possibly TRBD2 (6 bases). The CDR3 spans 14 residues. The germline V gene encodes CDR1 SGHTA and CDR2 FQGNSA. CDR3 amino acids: CASSLASSYNEQFF. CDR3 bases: TGTGCCAGCAGCCTAGCGAGCTCCTACAATGAGCAGTTCTTC.

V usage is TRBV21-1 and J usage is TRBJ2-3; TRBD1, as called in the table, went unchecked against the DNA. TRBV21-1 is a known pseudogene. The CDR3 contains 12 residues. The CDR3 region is CATPPQGQVQYF. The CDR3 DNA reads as TGTGCCACGCCACCACAGGGGCAGGTGCAGTATTTT.

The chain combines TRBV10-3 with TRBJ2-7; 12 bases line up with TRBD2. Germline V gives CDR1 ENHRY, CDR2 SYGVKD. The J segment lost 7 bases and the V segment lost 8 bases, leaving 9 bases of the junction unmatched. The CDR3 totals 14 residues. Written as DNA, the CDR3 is TGTGCCATCGCTCTAGCGGGAGGGGTCCCAGAGCAGTACTTC. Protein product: CAIALAGGVPEQYF.

The CDR3 region is CASSAGQGRKEKLFF. The CDR3 region has the DNA TGTGCCAGCAGCGCGGGACAGGGAAGAAAGGAAAAACTGTTTTTT. This sequence joins TRBV5-8 and TRBJ1-4; 9 nucleotides align to TRBD1. The germline V gene encodes CDR1 SGHTS and CDR2 YDEGEE. This CDR3 has 15 amino acids. V lost 4 bases, J lost 8 bases, and 9 bases stayed unmatched.